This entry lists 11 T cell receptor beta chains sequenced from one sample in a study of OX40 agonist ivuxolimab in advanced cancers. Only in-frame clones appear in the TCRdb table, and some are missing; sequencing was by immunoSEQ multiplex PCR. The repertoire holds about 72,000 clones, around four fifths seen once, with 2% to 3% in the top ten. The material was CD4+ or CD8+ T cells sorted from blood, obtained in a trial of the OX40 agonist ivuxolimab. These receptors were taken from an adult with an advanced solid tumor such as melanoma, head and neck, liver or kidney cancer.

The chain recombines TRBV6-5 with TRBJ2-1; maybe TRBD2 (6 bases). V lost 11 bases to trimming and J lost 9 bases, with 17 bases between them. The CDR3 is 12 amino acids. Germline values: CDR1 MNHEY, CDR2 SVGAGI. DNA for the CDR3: TGTGCCTTGGGAGGTACCTCGTTTGAGCAGTTCTTC. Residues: CALGGTSFEQFF.

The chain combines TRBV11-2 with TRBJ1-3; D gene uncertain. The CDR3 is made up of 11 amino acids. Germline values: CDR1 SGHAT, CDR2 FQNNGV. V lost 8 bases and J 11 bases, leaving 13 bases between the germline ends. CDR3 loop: CASSAGASIYF. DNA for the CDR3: TGTGCCAGCTCGGCAGGAGCTTCCATATATTTT. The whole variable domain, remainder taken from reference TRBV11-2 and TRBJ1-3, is EAGVAQSPRYKIIEKRQSVAFWCNPISGHATLYWYQQILGQGPKLLIQFQNNGVVDDSQLPKDRFSAERLKGVDSTLKIQPAKLEDSAVYLCASSAGASIYFGEGSWLTVV.

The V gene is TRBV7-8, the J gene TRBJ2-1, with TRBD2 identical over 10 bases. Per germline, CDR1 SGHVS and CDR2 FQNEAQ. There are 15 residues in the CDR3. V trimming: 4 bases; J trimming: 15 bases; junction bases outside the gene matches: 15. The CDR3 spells CASSSFRTSGYDAFF. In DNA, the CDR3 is TGTGCCAGCAGCTCTTTCCGGACTAGCGGATACGACGCGTTCTTC.

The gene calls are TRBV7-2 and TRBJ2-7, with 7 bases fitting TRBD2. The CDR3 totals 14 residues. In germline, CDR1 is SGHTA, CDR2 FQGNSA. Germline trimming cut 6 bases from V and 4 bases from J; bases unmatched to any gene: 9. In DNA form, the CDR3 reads TGTGCCAGCAGTTTACCGGGACTACCGTACGAGCAGTACTTC. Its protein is CASSLPGLPYEQYF.

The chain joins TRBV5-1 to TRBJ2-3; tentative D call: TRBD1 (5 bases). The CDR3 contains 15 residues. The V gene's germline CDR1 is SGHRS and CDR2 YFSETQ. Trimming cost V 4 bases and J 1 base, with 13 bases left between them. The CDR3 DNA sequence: TGCGCCAGCAGCCAAACTGACAGCCGCACAGATACGCAGTATTTT. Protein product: CASSQTDSRTDTQYF.

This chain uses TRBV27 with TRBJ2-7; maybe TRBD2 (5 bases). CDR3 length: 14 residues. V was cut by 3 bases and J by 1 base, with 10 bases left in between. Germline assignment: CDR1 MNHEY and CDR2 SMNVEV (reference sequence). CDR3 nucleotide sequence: TGTGCCAGCAGTTTCTCCAGGAGGTCCTACGAGCAGTACTTC. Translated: CASSFSRRSYEQYF.

The CDR3 nucleotides read TGTGCCAGCACCGCTTTTTCCCCCGGGGAGCTGTTTTTT. Translation: CASTAFSPGELFF. The chain is built from TRBV28 and TRBJ2-2; no firm D call. V was pared by 7 bases and J by 6 bases, with 12 bases between. Germline assignment: CDR1 MDHEN and CDR2 SYDVKM. The CDR3 runs 13 residues.

Written as DNA, the CDR3 is TGTGCCAGCAGCTTAGAGTCCCCCGGACTAGCGGGAGGGCCTGAGGGCAATGAGCAGTTCTTC. This gives the protein CASSLESPGLAGGPEGNEQFF. The genes are TRBV7-6 and TRBJ2-1; 15 bases are shared with TRBD2. CDR3 length equals 21 residues. After removal of 1 base from V and 6 bases from J, the junction contained 16 bases not matched to a gene. Germline V lookup: CDR1 SGHVS, CDR2 FNYEAQ.

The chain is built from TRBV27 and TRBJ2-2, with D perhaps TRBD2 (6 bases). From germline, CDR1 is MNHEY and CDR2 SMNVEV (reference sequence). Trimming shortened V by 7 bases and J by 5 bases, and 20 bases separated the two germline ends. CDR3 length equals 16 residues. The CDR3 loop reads CASTSTLLGTTGELFF. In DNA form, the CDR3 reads TGTGCCAGCACCTCAACACTACTAGGGACTACCGGGGAGCTGTTTTTT.

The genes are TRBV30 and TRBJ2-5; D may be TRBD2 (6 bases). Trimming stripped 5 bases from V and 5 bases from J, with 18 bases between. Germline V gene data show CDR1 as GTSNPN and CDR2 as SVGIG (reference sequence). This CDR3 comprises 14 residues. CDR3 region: CAWGAGLGSETQYF. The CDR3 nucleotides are TGTGCCTGGGGCGCGGGACTGGGGAGCGAGACCCAGTACTTC.

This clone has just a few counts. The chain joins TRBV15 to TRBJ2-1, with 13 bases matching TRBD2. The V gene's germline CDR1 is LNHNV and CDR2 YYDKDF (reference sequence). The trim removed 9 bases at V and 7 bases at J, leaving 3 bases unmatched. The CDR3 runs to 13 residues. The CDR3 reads CATGTSGTNEQFF. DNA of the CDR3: TGTGCCACTGGGACTAGCGGGACTAATGAGCAGTTCTTC.